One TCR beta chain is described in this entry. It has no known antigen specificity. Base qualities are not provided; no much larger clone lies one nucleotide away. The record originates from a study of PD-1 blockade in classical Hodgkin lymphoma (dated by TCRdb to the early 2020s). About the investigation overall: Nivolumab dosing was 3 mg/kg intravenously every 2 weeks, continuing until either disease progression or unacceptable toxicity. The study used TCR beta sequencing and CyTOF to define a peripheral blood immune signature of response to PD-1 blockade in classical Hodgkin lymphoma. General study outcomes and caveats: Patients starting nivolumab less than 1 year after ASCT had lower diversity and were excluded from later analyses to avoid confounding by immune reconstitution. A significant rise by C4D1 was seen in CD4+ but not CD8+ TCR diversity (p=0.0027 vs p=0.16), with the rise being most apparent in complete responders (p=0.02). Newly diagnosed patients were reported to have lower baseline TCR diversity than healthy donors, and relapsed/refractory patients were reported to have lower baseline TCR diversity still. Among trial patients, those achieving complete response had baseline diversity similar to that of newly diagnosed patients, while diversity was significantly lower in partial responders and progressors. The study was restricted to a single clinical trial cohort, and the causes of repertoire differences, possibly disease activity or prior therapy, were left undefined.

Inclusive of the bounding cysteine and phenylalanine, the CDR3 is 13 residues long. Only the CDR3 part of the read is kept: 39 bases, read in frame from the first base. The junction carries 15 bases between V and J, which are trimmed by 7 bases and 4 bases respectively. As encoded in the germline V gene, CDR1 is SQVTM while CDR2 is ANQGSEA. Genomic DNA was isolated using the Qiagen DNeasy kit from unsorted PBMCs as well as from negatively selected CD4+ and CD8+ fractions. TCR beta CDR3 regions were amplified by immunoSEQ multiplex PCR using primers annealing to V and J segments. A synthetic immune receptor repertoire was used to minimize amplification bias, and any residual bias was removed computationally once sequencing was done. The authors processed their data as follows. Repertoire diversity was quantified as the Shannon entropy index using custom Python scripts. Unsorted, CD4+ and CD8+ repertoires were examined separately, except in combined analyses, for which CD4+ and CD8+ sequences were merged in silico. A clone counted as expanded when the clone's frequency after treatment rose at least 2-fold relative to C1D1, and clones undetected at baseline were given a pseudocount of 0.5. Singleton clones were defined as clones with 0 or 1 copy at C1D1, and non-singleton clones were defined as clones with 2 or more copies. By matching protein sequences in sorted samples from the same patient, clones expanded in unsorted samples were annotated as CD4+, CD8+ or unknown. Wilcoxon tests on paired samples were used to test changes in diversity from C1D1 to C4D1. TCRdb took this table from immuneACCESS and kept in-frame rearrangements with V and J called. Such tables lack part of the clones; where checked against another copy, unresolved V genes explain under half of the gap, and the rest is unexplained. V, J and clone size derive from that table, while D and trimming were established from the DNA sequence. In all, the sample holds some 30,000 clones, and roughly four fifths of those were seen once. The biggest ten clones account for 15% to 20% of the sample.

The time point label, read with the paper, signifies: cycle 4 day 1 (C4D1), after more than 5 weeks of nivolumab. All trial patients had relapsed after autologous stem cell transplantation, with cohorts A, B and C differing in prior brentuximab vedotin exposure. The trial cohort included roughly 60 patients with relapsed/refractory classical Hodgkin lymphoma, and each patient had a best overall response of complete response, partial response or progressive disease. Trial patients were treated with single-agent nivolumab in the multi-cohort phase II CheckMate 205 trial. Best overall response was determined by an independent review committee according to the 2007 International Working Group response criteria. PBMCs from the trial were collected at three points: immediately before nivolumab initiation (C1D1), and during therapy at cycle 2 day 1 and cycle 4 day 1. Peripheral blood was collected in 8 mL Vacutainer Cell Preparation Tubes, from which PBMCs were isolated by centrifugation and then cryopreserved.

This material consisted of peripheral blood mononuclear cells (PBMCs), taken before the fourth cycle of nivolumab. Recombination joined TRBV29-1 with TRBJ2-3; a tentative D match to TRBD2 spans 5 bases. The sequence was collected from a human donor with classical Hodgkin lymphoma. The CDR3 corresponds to CSARSVGADTQYF. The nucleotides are TGCAGCGCCAGAAGTGTCGGGGCAGATACGCAGTATTTT.